This T cell receptor beta chain was sequenced for a study of cytomegalovirus exposure and HLA in healthy donors. With regard to this clone: Antigen unknown.

V shed 6 bases and J shed 7 bases, with 12 bases lying between them. CDR1 is MNHEY and CDR2 is SMNVEV in the germline V gene (reference sequence). The CDR3 covers 13 residues. The PCR had 60 Vbeta and 13 Jbeta primers. Libraries were prepared by immunoSEQ multiplex PCR; TCRdb keeps only in-frame clonotypes and omits some of them. The table records about 120,000 clones, 60% to 85% of them present only once. Study-level results: Per published reports, the classifier diagnosed cytomegalovirus status with high specificity and sensitivity.

The chain recombines TRBV27 with TRBJ1-4, with a tentative D call TRBD1 (6 bases). Sequencing was performed on PBMCs. The sequence was obtained from a man under 40 in good health and CMV-seronegative. CDR3 in amino acids: CASRGWTAEKLFF. As DNA, the CDR3 is TGTGCCAGCAGAGGCTGGACAGCTGAAAAACTGTTTTTT. Based on the CDR3 plus reference TRBV27 and TRBJ1-4, the full variable domain is EAQVTQNPRYLITVTGKKLTVTCSQNMNHEYMSWYRQDPGLGLRQIYYSMNVEVTDKGDVPEGYKVSRKEKRNFPLILESPSPNQTSLYFCASRGWTAEKLFFGSGTQLSVL.